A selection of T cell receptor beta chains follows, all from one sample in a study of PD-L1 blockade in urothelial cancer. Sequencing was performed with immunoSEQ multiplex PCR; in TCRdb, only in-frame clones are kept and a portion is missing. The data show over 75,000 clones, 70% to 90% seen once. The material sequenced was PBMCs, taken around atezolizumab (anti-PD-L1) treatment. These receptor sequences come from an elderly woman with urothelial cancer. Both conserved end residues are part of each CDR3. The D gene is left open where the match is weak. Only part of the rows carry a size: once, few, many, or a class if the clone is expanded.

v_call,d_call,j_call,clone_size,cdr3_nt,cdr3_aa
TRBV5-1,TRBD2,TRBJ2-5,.,TGCGCCAGCAGCTTGTCTAGCGGAGAAGAGACCCAGTACTTC,CASSLSSGEETQYF
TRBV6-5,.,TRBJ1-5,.,TGTGCCAGCAAATTAGGGAGTTGGGGGGATCAGCCCCAGCATTTT,CASKLGSWGDQPQHF
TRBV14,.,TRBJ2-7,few,TGTGCCAGCAGCCAAATGCGAGGGGGCTACGAGCAGTACTTC,CASSQMRGGYEQYF
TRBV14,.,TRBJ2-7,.,TGTGCCAGCAGCCAAGATCACTCTCGGGAGCAGTACTTC,CASSQDHSREQYF
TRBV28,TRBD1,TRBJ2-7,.,TGTGCCAGCAGTCTTTCGAAAACCGGGACAGGGTACTACGAGCAGTACTTC,CASSLSKTGTGYYEQYF
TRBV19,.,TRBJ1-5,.,TGTGCCAGTAGTATTGATAGGCAGGCCAATCAGCCCCAGCATTTT,CASSIDRQANQPQHF
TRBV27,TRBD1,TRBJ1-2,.,TGTGCCAGCAAGGACAGGACCCACCAGAACTATGGCTACACCTTC,CASKDRTHQNYGYTF
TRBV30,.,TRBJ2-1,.,TGTGCCTGGAGCGAGGGGGGGACTATACTCAATGAGCAGTTCTTC,CAWSEGGTILNEQFF
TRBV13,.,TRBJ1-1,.,TGTGCCAGCAGCCAGGGGACTGAAGCTTTCTTT,CASSQGTEAFF
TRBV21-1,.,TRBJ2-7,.,TGTGCCAGCAGCCCACGGGACTTCCTTTACGAGCAGTACTTC,CASSPRDFLYEQYF
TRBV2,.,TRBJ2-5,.,TGTGCCAGCAGGGGTTCAGGCTGGTCTTCAGAGACCCAGTACTTC,CASRGSGWSSETQYF
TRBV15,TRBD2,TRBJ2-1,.,TGTGCCACCAGCAGATCCCCCGATAGCGGGAGGGCCATCAGGGAGCAGTTCTTC,CATSRSPDSGRAIREQFF
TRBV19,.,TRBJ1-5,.,TGTGCCAGTAGTGTGGGAGGGGCGATCTCTCAGCCCCAGCATTTT,CASSVGGAISQPQHF
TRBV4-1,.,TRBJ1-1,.,TGCGCCAGCATCTCCGGGAAAGAAGCTTTCTTT,CASISGKEAFF
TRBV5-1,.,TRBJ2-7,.,TGCGCCAGCAGCTTGGTAGGTGGAAACAGGGTTTCCTACGAGCAGTACTTC,CASSLVGGNRVSYEQYF
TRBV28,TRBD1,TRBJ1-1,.,TGTGCCAGCAGCCGGAGACAGGGCCGGTCTGAAGCTTTCTTT,CASSRRQGRSEAFF
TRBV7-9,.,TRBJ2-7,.,TGTGCCAGCAGCTCCCTAATTGCGGGACGCGCCTACGAGCAGTACTTC,CASSSLIAGRAYEQYF
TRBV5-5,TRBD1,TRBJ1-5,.,TGTGCCAGCAGCTCACAGGGGGGGGATCAGCCCCAGCATTTT,CASSSQGGDQPQHF
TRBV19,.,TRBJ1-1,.,TGTGCCAGTAGTAGGGAAGACAGGAGCGAAGCTTTCTTT,CASSREDRSEAFF
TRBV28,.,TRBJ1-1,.,TGTGCCAGCAGTTTAGGTTCGGTGAACACTGAAGCTTTCTTT,CASSLGSVNTEAFF
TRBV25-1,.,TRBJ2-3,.,TGTGCCAGCTCTCCTCCGAGGCCGTCGCCAGATACGCAGTATTTT,CASSPPRPSPDTQYF
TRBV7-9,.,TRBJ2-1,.,TGTGCCAGCAGCTTATTTCTGGTAGCCTACAATGAGCAGTTCTTC,CASSLFLVAYNEQFF
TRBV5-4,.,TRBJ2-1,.,TGTGCCAGCAGCTCCATTGCGCAGGTCAATGAGCAGTTCTTC,CASSSIAQVNEQFF
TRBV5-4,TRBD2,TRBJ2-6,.,TGTGCCAGCAGCTTTGGGGGGGTAGGGGCCAACGTCCTGACTTTC,CASSFGGVGANVLTF
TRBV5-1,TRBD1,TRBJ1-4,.,TGCGCCAGCAGCTGGGGGGACAGGGACAATGAAAAACTGTTTTTT,CASSWGDRDNEKLFF
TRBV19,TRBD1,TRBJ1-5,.,TGTGCCAGTACCCCTGACAGGGTTGCTCAGCCCCAGCATTTT,CASTPDRVAQPQHF
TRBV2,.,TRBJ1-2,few,TGTGCCAGCAGTGAAAGCTTACAGGCTGGCTACACCTTC,CASSESLQAGYTF
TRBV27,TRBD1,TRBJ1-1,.,TGTGCCACTTCCGACAGGGGGCAAGGGTGGAACACTGAAGCTTTCTTT,CATSDRGQGWNTEAFF
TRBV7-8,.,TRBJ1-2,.,TGTGCCAGCAGCGTCGGACAGCCTACCAACTATGGCTACACCTTC,CASSVGQPTNYGYTF
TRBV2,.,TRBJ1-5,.,TGTGCCAGCAGGGGGGCAAGACGCTCCCCTGGCAATCAGCCCCAGCATTTT,CASRGARRSPGNQPQHF
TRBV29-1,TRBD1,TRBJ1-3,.,TGCAGCGTGACAGGGACTGGAAACACCATATATTTT,CSVTGTGNTIYF
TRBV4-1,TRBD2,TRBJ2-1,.,TGCGCCAGCAGCCAAGATGCGGGAGTTTCCAATGAGCAGTTCTTC,CASSQDAGVSNEQFF
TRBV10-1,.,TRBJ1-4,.,TGCGCCAGCAGCCCCGCGCCTGGGAGTGAAAAACTGTTTTTT,CASSPAPGSEKLFF
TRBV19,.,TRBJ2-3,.,TGTGCCAGTAGTCGGCAGGGGACAGATACGCAGTATTTT,CASSRQGTDTQYF
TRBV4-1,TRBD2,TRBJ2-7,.,TGCGCCAGCAGCCAAGATGCTAGCGGGAGCTCAGGAGAGCAGTACTTC,CASSQDASGSSGEQYF
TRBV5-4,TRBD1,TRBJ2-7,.,TGTGCCAGCAGACCCCGGGACAGTAAGTACGAGCAGTACTTC,CASRPRDSKYEQYF
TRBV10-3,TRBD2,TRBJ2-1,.,TGTGCCATCAGTGACCCGGGACTAGCGGGGCACAATGAGCAGTTCTTC,CAISDPGLAGHNEQFF
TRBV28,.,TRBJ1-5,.,TGTGCCAGCAGCCTAGAACAGGGTCCTCGCAATCAGCCCCAGCATTTT,CASSLEQGPRNQPQHF
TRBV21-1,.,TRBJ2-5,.,TGTGCCAGCAGCAACCACTGCCTGAAGCTCCAAGAGACCCAGTACTTC,CASSNHCLKLQETQYF
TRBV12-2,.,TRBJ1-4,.,TGTGCAAGTCGCTTACCCCACTTGGGGGGAAATGAAAAACTGTTTTTT,CASRLPHLGGNEKLFF
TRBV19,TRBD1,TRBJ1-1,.,TGTGCCAGTAGTACCGCCGGGACAGGGGAGTTAAGAGCTTTCTTT,CASSTAGTGELRAFF
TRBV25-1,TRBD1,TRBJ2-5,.,TGTGCCAGCAGTGACTGGGACAGGGGTTTCCAAGAGACCCAGTACTTC,CASSDWDRGFQETQYF
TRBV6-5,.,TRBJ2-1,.,TGTGCCAGCAGTTTCCGAGTGAGCGCCTCCTACAATGAGCAGTTCTTC,CASSFRVSASYNEQFF
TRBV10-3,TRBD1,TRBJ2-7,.,TGTGCCATCAGTGAAGGGACAGGCGCATCCTACGAGCAGTACTTC,CAISEGTGASYEQYF
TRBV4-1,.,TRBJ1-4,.,TGCGCCAGCAGCCAAGAGGCGACAGGCTTTAATGAAAAACTGTTTTTT,CASSQEATGFNEKLFF
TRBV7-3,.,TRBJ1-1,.,TGTGCCAGCAGCTTACTCGAGCCGAACACTGAAGCTTTCTTT,CASSLLEPNTEAFF
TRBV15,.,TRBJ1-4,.,TGTGCCACCAGCAGGGGGGGAACAGGGAGGGAACTGTTTTTT,CATSRGGTGRELFF
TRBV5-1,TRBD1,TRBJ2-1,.,TGCGCCAGCAGCTTGGGACGGGGACAGTCCTACAATGAGCAGTTCTTC,CASSLGRGQSYNEQFF
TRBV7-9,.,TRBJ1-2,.,TGTGCCAGCATCGCACCAGGGGTTTATGGCTACACCTTC,CASIAPGVYGYTF
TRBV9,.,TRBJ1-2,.,TGTGCCGGACGGGGGGAGTTTGTCTATGGCTACACCTTC,CAGRGEFVYGYTF
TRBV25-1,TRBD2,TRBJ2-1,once,TGTGCCAGCAGTGATGGGACTAGGGGATTTTACAATGAGCAGTTCTTC,CASSDGTRGFYNEQFF
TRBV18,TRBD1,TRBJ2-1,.,TGTGCCAGCACTACCGGGACAGGGCCCTACAATGAGCAGTTCTTC,CASTTGTGPYNEQFF
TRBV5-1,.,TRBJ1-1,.,TGCGCCAGCAGCTTGCGGCAGGGCTCGAACACTGAAGCTTTCTTT,CASSLRQGSNTEAFF
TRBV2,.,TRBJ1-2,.,TGTGCCAGCAGTGAAGCGCTTGGGGCAGGGATGGGTGGCTACACCTTC,CASSEALGAGMGGYTF
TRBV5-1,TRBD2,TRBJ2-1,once,TGCGCCAGCAGCCGAAATCCCGGACTAGGGCTATACAATGAGCAGTTCTTC,CASSRNPGLGLYNEQFF
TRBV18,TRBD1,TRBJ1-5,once,TGTGCCAGCTCAACGAACAGGGGCGGTCAGCCCCAGCATTTT,CASSTNRGGQPQHF
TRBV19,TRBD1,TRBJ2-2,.,TGTGCCAGTAGTAAGACAGGGTCAAGGGAGCTGTTTTTT,CASSKTGSRELFF
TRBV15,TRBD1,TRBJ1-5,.,TGTGCCACCAGCAGAGAGGGGACAGGGGAGCCCCAGCATTTT,CATSREGTGEPQHF
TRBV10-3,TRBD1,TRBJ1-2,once,TGTGCCATCAGTGAGGCGGACAGGGGGAAGGATGGCTACACCTTC,CAISEADRGKDGYTF
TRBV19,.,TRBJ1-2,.,TGTGCCAGTAGTACCACCGGGACACGATCTAACTATGGCTACACCTTC,CASSTTGTRSNYGYTF